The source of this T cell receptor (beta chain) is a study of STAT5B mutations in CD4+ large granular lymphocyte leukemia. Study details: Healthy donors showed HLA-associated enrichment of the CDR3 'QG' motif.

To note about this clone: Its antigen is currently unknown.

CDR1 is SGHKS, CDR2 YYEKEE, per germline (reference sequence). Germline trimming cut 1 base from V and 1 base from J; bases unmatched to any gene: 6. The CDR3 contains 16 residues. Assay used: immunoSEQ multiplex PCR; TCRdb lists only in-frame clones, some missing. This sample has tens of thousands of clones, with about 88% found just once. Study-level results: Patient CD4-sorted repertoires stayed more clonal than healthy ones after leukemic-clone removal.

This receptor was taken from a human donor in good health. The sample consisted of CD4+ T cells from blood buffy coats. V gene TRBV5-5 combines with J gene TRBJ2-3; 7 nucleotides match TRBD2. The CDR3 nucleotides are TGTGCCAGCAGCTTGTGGGCGGGAGACGGCACAGATACGCAGTATTTT. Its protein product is CASSLWAGDGTDTQYF.